Below are 18 T cell receptor beta chains sequenced from a single sample in a study of blood T cell repertoires in COVID-19. Data came from immunoSEQ multiplex PCR; TCRdb stores just in-frame clones and leaves some out. The table includes about 150,000 clones, more than 70% detected once. Sequenced input: peripheral blood. These receptors were taken from a man in his sixties with acute or convalescent COVID-19.

V and J are TRBV2 and TRBJ1-5, with 10 bases identical to TRBD1. The CDR3 runs 15 residues. CDR1 SNHLY and CDR2 FYNNEI come from the germline V gene. With 7 bases clipped from V and 0 bases from J, the junction kept 3 bases outside the gene matches. The CDR3 sequence is CASTRTGGSNQPQHF. The CDR3 bases are TGTGCCAGCACCCGGACAGGGGGTAGCAATCAGCCCCAGCATTTT.

V and J are TRBV7-2 and TRBJ2-2; D uncertain. The length of the CDR3 is 15 residues. Per germline, CDR1 SGHTA and CDR2 FQGNSA. The V and J ends lost 2 bases and 6 bases respectively, with 13 bases between them. The CDR3 sequence: CASSLNHLGPGELFF. The CDR3 DNA follows: TGTGCCAGCAGCTTAAATCATCTGGGCCCCGGGGAGCTGTTTTTT.

The genes are TRBV10-2 and TRBJ1-4, with unresolved D. Trimming shortened V by 3 bases and J by 6 bases, and 17 bases separated the two germline ends. Germline CDR1 and CDR2: WSHSY and SAAADI. The CDR3 covers 16 residues. CDR3 coding DNA: TGCGCCAGCAGTGACCAACACACTCGGCGGGATGAAAAACTGTTTTTT. It specifies CASSDQHTRRDEKLFF.

The chain recombines TRBV7-2 with TRBJ2-1; 7 bases are shared with TRBD2. The V gene end was trimmed by 5 bases and the J gene end by 7 bases; junction bases not matched to a gene: 14. The CDR3 totals 16 residues. Germline-derived CDR1 and CDR2 are SGHTA and FQGNSA. The CDR3 DNA reads TGTGCCAGCAGCCTGATAGCGGGTGGTAGGGCGAATGAGCAGTTCTTC. Its translation is CASSLIAGGRANEQFF.

The genes are TRBV2 and TRBJ1-4, with D perhaps TRBD1 (5 bases). Germline V CDR1 and CDR2: SNHLY, FYNNEI. The CDR3 sequence is 15 residues long. V lost 1 base and J 7 bases, leaving 13 bases between the germline ends. The CDR3 is CASSEGGVLGEKLFF. Here the CDR3 DNA reads TGTGCCAGCAGTGAAGGGGGGGTACTGGGTGAAAAACTGTTTTTT.

The CDR3 bases are TGTGCCAGCAGCCCCGACAGAAACACCATATATTTT. It specifies CASSPDRNTIYF. V is TRBV3-1 (or the pseudogene TRBV3-2) and J is TRBJ1-3; D is undetermined. Deletions cut 4 bases from V and 5 bases from J, with 6 bases between. Germline V gives CDR1 LGHDT, CDR2 YNNKEL (reference sequence). The CDR3 length is 12 residues.

This chain connects TRBV6-5 to TRBJ1-1; TRBD1 agrees at 8 bases. This CDR3 spans 14 amino acids. Germline V gene lookup returns CDR1 MNHEY and CDR2 SVGAGI. V trimming: 6 bases; J trimming: 3 bases; junction bases outside the gene matches: 6. As DNA, the CDR3 is TGTGCCAGCAGCCGGACAGGGTTAGACACTGAAGCTTTCTTT. Residues: CASSRTGLDTEAFF.

This clone appeared a single time. The chain combines TRBV3-1 (or the pseudogene TRBV3-2) with TRBJ2-2; no clear D. CDR3 length equals 15 residues. Germline V gene data show CDR1 as LGHDT and CDR2 as YNNKEL (reference sequence). Trimming stripped 4 bases from V and 6 bases from J, with 15 bases between. The CDR3 protein is CASSRLPGLAGELFF. The CDR3 nucleotides are TGTGCCAGCAGCCGCCTTCCCGGGTTGGCCGGGGAGCTGTTTTTT.

The rearrangement uses TRBV15 and TRBJ2-7; 8 bases match TRBD1. The CDR3 consists of 14 residues. The germline gives CDR1 LNHNV, CDR2 YYDKDF (reference sequence). The V and J ends lost 1 base and 4 bases, in that order; junction bases with no gene match: 3. CDR3 DNA sequence: TGTGCCACCAGCAGAGGACAGGGGCGGTACGAGCAGTACTTC. Its protein product is CATSRGQGRYEQYF.

The chain is built from TRBV5-4 and TRBJ2-1, with 9 bases fitting TRBD2. This CDR3 is built from 19 residues. V shed 4 bases and J 4 bases; nucleotides not matched to a gene: 18. Germline CDR1 SGHNT, CDR2 YYREEE (reference sequence). The CDR3 loop is CASSPGWGSGGQTYNEQFF. The CDR3 DNA is TGTGCCAGCAGCCCGGGGTGGGGTAGCGGGGGCCAAACTTACAATGAGCAGTTCTTC.

The chain links TRBV4-2 to TRBJ2-2, with unresolved D. The CDR3 extends over 16 amino acids. Trimming removed 10 bases from V and 0 bases from J, with 18 bases in between. CDR1 and CDR2 from the germline V gene are LGHNA and YNFKEQ. Here the CDR3 reads CATGLSTPTNTGELFF. DNA of the CDR3: TGTGCCACCGGGTTAAGTACCCCCACGAACACCGGGGAGCTGTTTTTT.

V gene TRBV7-2 combines with J gene TRBJ1-2, with a weak D call TRBD1 (5 bases). V was pared by 4 bases and J by 2 bases, with 11 bases between. Germline V gene sequence: CDR1 SGHTA, CDR2 FQGNSA. The CDR3 is made up of 14 amino acids. As DNA, the CDR3 is TGTGCCAGCAGCTCGGACAACCTAAACTATGGCTACACCTTC. Protein sequence: CASSSDNLNYGYTF.

This rearrangement joins TRBV6-5 to TRBJ1-1, with a possible D match to TRBD1 (5 bases). The ends were cut back, 5 bases at V and 1 base at J, with 11 bases in the middle. The CDR3 runs 14 residues. Germline CDR1 is MNHEY and CDR2 is SVGAGI. As DNA, the CDR3 is TGTGCCAGCAGTAGGATCGACAGGAACACTGAAGCTTTCTTT. Translating gives CASSRIDRNTEAFF.

Notes on this clone: The junction and the germline gene differ at one end; a read error may be behind it. This chain uses TRBV3-1 (or the pseudogene TRBV3-2) with TRBJ1-6; D unresolved. CDR1 is LGHDT, CDR2 YNNKEL, per germline (reference sequence). CDR3 length equals 15 residues. CDR3 region: CASRQAQVENSPLHF. CDR3 bases: TGTGCCAGCAGGCAAGCCCAGGTTGAGAATTCACCCCTCCACTTT.

J is TRBJ2-1 and V is TRBV5-6; TRBD2 aligns across 9 bases. V gave up 3 bases and J gave up 4 bases; unmatched junction bases: 8. This CDR3 is built from 16 residues. Looked up from germline, CDR1 is SGHDT and CDR2 is YYEEEE. CDR3 region: CASSWVGAGGYNEQFF. The CDR3 DNA reads TGTGCCAGCAGCTGGGTGGGAGCGGGGGGTTACAATGAGCAGTTCTTC.

This sequence joins TRBV10-3 and TRBJ1-2; 8 bases align to TRBD1. The CDR3 has 16 amino acids. In germline, CDR1 is ENHRY, CDR2 SYGVKD. The ends lost 4 bases at V and 0 bases at J; junction bases unmatched: 7. The CDR3 DNA follows: TGTGCCATCAGTGTTGGACAGGGAACGGCTAACTATGGCTACACCTTC. Its protein product is CAISVGQGTANYGYTF.

The J gene is TRBJ1-2, the V gene TRBV10-1; maybe TRBD1 (6 bases). Germline lookup yields CDR1 WNHNN and CDR2 SYGVQD (reference sequence). The CDR3 runs to 12 residues. V shed 9 bases and J shed 3 bases, with 11 bases lying between them. CDR3 protein: CARRTVDYGYTF. The CDR3 DNA reads as TGCGCCAGAAGGACAGTTGACTATGGCTACACCTTC.

V usage is TRBV2 and J usage is TRBJ1-1; D is undetermined. Trimming shortened V by 3 bases and J by 1 base, and 6 bases separated the two germline ends. This CDR3 contains 13 residues. The V gene's germline CDR1 is SNHLY and CDR2 FYNNEI. The CDR3 DNA is TGTGCCAGCAGTGACAACTCGAACACTGAAGCTTTCTTT. Translated, it gives CASSDNSNTEAFF.